This T cell receptor (beta chain) emerged from a study of PD-L1 blockade in urothelial cancer. Study summary: Researchers looked at the blood 3 weeks (second dose) and 6 weeks after treatment began.

Germline V CDR1 and CDR2: SGHTA, FQGNSA. This CDR3 is built from 16 residues. V dropped 1 base and J dropped 6; count of bases not matched to a gene: 9. Only in-frame clones appear in the TCRdb table, and some are missing; sequencing was by immunoSEQ multiplex PCR. The sample lists about 21,000 clones; 90% were seen once. The patients had locally advanced or metastatic urothelial carcinoma. The number of samples from each patient was between 1 and 8, taken pretreatment and on-treatment. This clonotype originated in a woman between 55 and 75 years old with urothelial cancer. This specimen was PBMCs, taken around atezolizumab (anti-PD-L1) treatment. The rearrangement links TRBV7-2 to TRBJ1-1, with 9 bases fitting TRBD1. The CDR3: CASSLVGTGRSPEAFF. The CDR3 DNA sequence: TGTGCCAGCAGCTTAGTAGGGACAGGGAGAAGTCCTGAAGCTTTCTTT.